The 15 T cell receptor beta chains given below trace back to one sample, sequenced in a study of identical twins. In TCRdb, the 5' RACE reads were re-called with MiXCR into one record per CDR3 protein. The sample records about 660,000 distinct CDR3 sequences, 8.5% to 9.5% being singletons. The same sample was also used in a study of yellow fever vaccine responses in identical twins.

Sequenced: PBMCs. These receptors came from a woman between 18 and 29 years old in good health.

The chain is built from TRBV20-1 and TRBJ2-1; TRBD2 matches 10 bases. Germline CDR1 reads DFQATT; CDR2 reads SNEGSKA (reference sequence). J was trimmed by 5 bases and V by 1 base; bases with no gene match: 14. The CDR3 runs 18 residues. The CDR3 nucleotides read TGCAGTGCTAGAGGGTCCCCGGGACTAGCGCCTCCTAACAATGAGCAGTTCTTC. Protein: CSARGSPGLAPPNNEQFF.

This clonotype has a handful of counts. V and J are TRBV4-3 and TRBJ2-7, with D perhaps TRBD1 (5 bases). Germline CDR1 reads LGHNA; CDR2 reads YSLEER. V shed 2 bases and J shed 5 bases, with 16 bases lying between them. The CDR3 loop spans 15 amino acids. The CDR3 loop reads CASSQSDWGGNEQYF. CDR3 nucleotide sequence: TGCGCCAGCAGCCAATCTGATTGGGGCGGCAACGAGCAGTACTTC.

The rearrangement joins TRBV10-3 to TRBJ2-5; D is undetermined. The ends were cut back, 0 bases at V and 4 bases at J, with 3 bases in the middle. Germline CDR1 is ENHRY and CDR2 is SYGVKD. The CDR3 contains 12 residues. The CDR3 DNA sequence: TGTGCCATCAGTGAGTCGGTAGAGACCCAGTACTTC. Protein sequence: CAISESVETQYF.

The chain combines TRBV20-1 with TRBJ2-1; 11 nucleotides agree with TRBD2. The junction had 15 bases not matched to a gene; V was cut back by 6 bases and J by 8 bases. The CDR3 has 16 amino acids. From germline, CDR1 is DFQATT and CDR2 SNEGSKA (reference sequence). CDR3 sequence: CSAELLLAGEEDEQFF. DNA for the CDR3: TGCAGTGCCGAACTACTACTAGCGGGAGAAGAGGATGAGCAGTTCTTC.

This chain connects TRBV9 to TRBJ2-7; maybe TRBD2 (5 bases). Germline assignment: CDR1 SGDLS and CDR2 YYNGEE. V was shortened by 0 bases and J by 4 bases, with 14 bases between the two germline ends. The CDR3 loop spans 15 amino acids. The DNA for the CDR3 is TGTGCCAGCAGCGTAGGGGCAACCGGGATATACGAGCAGTACTTC. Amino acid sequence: CASSVGATGIYEQYF.

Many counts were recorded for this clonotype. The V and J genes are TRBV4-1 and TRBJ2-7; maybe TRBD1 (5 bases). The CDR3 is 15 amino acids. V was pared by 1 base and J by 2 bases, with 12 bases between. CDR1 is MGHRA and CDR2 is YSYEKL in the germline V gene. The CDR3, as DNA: TGCGCCAGCAGCCAAGGAAGGGGTACCGCCTACGAGCAGTACTTC. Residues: CASSQGRGTAYEQYF.

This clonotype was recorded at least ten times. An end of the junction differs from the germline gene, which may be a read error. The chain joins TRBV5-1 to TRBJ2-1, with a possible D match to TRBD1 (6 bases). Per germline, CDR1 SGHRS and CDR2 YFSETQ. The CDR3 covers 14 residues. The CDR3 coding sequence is TGTGCCAGCAGCTTACAGGGATCGTACAATGAGCAGTTCTTC. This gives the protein CASSLQGSYNEQFF.

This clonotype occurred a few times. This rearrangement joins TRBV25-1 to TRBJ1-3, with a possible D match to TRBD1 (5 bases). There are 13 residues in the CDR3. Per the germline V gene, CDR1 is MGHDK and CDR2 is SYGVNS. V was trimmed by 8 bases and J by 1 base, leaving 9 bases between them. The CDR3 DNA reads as TGTGCCAGCTCGGCAGGGTCTGGAAACACCATATATTTT. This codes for CASSAGSGNTIYF.

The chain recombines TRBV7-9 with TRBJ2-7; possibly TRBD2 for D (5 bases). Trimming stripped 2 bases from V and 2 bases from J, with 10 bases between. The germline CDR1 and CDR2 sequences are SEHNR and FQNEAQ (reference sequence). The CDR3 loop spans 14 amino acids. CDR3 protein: CASSLTRKPYEQYF. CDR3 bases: TGTGCCAGCAGCTTAACTAGGAAGCCCTACGAGCAGTACTTC.

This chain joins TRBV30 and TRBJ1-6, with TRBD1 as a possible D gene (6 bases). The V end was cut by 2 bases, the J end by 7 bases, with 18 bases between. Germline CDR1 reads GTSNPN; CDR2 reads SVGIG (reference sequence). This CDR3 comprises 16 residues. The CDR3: CAWSLTRGQPNSPLHF. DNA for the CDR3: TGTGCCTGGAGTCTTACCCGGGGGCAGCCCAATTCACCCCTCCACTTT.

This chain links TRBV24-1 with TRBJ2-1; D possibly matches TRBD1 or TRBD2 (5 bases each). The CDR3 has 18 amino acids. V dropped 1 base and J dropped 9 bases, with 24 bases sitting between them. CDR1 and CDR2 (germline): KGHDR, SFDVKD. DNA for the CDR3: TGTGCCACCAGTGATTTAGGCGTTCGGGACGGTACCTCTCCTGAGCAGTTCTTC. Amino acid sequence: CATSDLGVRDGTSPEQFF.

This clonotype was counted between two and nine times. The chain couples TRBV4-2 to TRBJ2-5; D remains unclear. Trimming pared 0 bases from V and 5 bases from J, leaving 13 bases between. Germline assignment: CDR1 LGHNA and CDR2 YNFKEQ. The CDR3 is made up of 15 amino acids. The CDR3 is CASSQDSQSAETQYF. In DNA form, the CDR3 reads TGTGCCAGCAGCCAAGATTCCCAGTCCGCCGAGACCCAGTACTTC.

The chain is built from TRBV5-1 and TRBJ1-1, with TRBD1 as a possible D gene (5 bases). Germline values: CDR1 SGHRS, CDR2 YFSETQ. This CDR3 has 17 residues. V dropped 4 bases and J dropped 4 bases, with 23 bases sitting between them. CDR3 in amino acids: CASSPGLRGGGGTEAFF. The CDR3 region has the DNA TGCGCCAGCAGCCCCGGTCTTAGGGGAGGTGGTGGCACTGAAGCTTTCTTT.

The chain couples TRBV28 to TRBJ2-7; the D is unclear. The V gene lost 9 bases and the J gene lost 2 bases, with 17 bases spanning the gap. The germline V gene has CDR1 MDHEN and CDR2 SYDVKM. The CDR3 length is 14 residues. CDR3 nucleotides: TGTGCCAGTATGCCTAGGGTGAATACCTACGAGCAGTACTTC. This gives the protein CASMPRVNTYEQYF.

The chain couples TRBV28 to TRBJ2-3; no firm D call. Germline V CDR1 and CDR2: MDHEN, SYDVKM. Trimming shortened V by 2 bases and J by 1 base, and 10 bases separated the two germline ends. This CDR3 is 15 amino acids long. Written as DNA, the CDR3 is TGTGCCAGCAGTTTAAGCCCAGGCCGCACAGATACGCAGTATTTT. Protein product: CASSLSPGRTDTQYF.